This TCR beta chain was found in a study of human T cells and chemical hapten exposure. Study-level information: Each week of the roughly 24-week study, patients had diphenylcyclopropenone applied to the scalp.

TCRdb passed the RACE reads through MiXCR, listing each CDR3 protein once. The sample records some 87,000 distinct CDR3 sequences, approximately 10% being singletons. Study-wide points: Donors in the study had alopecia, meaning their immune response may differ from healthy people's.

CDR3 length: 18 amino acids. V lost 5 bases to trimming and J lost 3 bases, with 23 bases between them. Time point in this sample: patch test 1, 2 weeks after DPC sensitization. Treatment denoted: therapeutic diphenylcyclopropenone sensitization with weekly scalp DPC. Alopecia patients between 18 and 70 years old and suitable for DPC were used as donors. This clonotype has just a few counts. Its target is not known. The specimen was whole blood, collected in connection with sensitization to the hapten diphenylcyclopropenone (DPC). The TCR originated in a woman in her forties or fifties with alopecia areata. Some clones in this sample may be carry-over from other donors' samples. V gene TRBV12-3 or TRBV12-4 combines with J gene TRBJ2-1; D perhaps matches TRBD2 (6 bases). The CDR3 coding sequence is TGTGCCAGCAGTCCCCGAGCTGGAGGGCCAGTTGGCTACAATGAGCAGTTCTTC. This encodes CASSPRAGGPVGYNEQFF.